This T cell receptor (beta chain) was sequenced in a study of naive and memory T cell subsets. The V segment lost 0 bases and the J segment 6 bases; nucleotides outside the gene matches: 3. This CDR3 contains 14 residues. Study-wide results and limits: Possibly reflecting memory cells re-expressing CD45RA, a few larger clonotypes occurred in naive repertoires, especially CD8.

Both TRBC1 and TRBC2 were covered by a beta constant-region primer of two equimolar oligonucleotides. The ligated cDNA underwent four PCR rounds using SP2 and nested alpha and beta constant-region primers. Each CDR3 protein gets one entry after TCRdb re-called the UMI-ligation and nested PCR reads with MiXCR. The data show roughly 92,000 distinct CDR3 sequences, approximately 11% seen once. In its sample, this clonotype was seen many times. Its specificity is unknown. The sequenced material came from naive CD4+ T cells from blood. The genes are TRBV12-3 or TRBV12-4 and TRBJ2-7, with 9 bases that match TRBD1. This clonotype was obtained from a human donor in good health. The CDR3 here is CASSLATGGAEQYF. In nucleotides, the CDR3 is TGTGCCAGCAGTTTAGCAACAGGGGGCGCCGAGCAGTACTTC.